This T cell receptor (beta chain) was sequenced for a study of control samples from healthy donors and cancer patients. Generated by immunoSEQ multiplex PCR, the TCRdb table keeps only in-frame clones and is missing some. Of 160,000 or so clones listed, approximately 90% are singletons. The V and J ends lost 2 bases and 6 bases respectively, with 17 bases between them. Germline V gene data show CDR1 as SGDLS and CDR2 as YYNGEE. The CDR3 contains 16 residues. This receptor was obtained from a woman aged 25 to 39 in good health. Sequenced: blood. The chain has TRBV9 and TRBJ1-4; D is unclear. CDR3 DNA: TGTGCCAGCAGCGTGACCCCGGGCCCTCGAGATGAAAAACTGTTTTTT. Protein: CASSVTPGPRDEKLFF.